This TCR beta chain stems from a study of T cells in Graves' hyperthyroidism and ophthalmopathy. The CDR3 has 15 residues. V shed 6 bases and J 4 bases; nucleotides not matched to a gene: 6. Patients aged 18 to 65 had newly diagnosed hyperthyroidism of under 2 months' duration. Amplified TCR beta CDR3 regions came from RNA transcripts. The study used the HTBI primer set for a first-round RT-PCR of the TCR CDR3. Each CDR3 protein gets one entry after TCRdb re-called the multiplex PCR reads with MiXCR. This table has 600,000 to 900,000 distinct CDR3 sequences, about 15% appearing once. A note on this clonotype: What it binds is unknown. A much larger clonotype is one base distant, so this may be a read error.

Study conclusions and caveats: Most expanded thyroid clonotypes above 0.001 recurred in blood.

The receptor was isolated from a man younger than 35 with Graves' hyperthyroidism. The chain couples TRBV12-3 or TRBV12-4 to TRBJ2-5; 12 bases are a match to TRBD2. Source material: blood. The CDR3 DNA reads as TGTGCCAGCAGGGGGGCTAGCGGGAGGGGAGAGACCCAGTACTTC. This gives the protein CASRGASGRGETQYF.